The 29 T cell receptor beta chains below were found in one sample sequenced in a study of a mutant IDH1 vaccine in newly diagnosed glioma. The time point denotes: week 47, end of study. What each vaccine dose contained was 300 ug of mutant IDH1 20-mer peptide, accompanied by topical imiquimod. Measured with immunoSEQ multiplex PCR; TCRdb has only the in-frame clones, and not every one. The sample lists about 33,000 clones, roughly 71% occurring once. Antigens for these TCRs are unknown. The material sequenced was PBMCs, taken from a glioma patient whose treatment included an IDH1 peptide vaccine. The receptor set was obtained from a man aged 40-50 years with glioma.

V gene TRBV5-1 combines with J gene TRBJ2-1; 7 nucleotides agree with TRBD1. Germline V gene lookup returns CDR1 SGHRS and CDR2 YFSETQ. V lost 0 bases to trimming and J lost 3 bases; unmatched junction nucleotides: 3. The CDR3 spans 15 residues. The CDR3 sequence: CASSLEGQYYNEQFF. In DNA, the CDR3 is TGCGCCAGCAGCTTGGAGGGACAGTACTACAATGAGCAGTTCTTC.

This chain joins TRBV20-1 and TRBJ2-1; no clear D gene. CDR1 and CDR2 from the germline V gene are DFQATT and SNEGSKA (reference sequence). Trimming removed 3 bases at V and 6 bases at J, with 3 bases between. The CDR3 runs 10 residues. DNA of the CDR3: TGCAGTGCTAGTCGCAATGAGCAGTTCTTC. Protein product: CSASRNEQFF.

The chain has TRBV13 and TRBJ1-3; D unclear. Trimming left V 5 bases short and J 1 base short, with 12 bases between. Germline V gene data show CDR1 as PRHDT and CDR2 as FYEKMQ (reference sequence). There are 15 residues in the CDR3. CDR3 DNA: TGTGCCAGCAGCGAGACCATATTGTCTGGAAACACCATATATTTT. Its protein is CASSETILSGNTIYF.

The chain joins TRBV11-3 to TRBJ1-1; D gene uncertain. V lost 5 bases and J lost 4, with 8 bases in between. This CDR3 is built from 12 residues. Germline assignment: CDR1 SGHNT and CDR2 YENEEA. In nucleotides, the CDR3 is TGTGCCAGCAGCCCCACGTCCACTGAAGCTTTCTTT. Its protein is CASSPTSTEAFF.

CDR3 in DNA: TGTGCCAGCAGCCCTACCGGGACCGGGGAGACCCAGTACTTC. Protein sequence: CASSPTGTGETQYF. This chain joins TRBV13 and TRBJ2-5; D may correspond to TRBD1 or TRBD2 (5 bases each). Trimming took 5 bases from V and 5 from J, leaving 15 bases between them. The CDR3 consists of 14 residues. Germline CDR1 PRHDT, CDR2 FYEKMQ (reference sequence).

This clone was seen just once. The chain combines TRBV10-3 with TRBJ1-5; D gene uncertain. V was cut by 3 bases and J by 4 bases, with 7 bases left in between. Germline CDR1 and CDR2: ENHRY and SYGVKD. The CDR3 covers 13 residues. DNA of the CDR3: TGTGCCATCAGTGACGGCCCAAATCAGCCCCAGCATTTT. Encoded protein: CAISDGPNQPQHF.

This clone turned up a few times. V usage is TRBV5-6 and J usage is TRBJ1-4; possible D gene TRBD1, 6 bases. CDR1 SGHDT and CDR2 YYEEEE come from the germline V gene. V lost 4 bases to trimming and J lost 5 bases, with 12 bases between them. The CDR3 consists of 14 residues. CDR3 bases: TGTGCCAGCAGCAGGACAGATTTGAATGAAAAACTGTTTTTT. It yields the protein CASSRTDLNEKLFF.

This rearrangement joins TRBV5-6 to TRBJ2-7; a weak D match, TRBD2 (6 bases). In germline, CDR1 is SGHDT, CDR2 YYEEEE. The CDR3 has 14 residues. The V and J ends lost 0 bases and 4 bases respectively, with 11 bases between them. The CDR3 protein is CASSLDGGLYEQYV. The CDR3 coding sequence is TGTGCCAGCAGCTTGGACGGAGGGTTATACGAGCAGTACGTC.

DNA of the CDR3: TGTGCCTGGAGTAGGGGGGAGGGGTCTGGGCAGCCCCAGCATTTT. This sequence encodes CAWSRGEGSGQPQHF. The gene calls are TRBV30 and TRBJ1-5, with TRBD1 as a possible D gene (6 bases). The CDR3 loop spans 15 amino acids. Germline CDR1 reads GTSNPN; CDR2 reads SVGIG (reference sequence). V gave up 2 bases and J gave up 7 bases, with 18 bases separating them.

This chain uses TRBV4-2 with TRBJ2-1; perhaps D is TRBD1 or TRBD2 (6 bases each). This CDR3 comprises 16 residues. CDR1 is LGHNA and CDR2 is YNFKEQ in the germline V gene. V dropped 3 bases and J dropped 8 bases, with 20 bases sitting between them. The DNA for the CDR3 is TGTGCCAGCAGCCAGAGGGGGGCTAGCATGTTCGATGAGCAGTTCTTC. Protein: CASSQRGASMFDEQFF.

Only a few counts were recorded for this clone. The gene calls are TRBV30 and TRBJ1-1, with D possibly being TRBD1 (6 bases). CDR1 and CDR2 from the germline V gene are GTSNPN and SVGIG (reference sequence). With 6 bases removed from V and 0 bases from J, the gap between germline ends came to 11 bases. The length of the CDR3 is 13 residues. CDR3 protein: CACRGFMNTEAFF. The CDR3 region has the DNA TGTGCCTGCAGGGGTTTTATGAACACTGAAGCTTTCTTT.

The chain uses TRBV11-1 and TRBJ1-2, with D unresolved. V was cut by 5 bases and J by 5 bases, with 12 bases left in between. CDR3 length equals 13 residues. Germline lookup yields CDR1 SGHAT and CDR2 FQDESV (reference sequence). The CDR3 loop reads CASSQNRDYGYTF. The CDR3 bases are TGTGCCAGCAGCCAGAATAGGGATTATGGCTACACCTTC.

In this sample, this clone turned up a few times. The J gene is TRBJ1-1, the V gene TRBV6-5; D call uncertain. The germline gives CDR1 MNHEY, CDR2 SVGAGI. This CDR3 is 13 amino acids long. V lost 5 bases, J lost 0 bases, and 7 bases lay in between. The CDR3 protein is CASSRHMNTEAFF. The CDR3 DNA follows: TGTGCCAGCAGTCGTCATATGAACACTGAAGCTTTCTTT.

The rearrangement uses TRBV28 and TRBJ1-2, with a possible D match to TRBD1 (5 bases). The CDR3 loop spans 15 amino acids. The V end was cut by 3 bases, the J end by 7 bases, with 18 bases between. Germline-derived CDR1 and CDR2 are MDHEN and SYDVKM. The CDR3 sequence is CASSFELEGVRGYTF. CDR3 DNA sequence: TGTGCCAGCAGTTTCGAACTGGAAGGGGTCCGTGGCTACACCTTC.

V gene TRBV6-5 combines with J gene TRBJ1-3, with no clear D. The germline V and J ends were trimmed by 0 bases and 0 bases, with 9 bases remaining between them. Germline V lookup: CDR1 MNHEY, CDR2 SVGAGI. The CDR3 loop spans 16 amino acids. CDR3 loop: CASSYSRRHSGNTIYF. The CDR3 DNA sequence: TGTGCCAGCAGTTACTCGCGCAGACACTCTGGAAACACCATATATTTT.

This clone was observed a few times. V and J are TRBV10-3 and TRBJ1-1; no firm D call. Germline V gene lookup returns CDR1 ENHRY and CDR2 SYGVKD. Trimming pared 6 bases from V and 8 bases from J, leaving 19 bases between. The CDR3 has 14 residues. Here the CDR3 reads CAIRKADSPYEAFF. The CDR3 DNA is TGTGCCATCAGAAAGGCAGACTCTCCCTACGAAGCTTTCTTT.

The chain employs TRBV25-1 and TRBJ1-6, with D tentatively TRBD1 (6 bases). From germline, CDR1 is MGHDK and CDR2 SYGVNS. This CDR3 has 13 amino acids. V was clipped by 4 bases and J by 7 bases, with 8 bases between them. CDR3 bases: TGTGCCAGCAGTGCGGGGGCGAATTCACCCCTCCACTTT. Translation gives CASSAGANSPLHF.

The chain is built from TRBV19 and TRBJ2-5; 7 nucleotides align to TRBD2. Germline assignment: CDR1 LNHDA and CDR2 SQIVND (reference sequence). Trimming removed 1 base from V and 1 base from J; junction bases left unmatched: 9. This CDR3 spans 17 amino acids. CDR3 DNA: TGTGCCAGTAGTATAGGTGGGGCTAGCGGAGCCCAAGAGACCCAGTACTTC. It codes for CASSIGGASGAQETQYF. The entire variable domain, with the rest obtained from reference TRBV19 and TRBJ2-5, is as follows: DGGITQSPKYLFRKEGQNVTLSCEQNLNHDAMYWYRQDPGQGLRLIYYSQIVNDFQKGDIAEGYSVSREKKESFPLTVTSAQKNPTAFYLCASSIGGASGAQETQYFGPGTRLLVL.

The CDR3 nucleotides are TGTGCCACTTTACAGGGGGCCGAGCAGTACTTC. Its protein is CATLQGAEQYF. This chain uses TRBV27 with TRBJ2-7; TRBD1 aligns across 9 bases. From germline, CDR1 is MNHEY and CDR2 SMNVEV (reference sequence). Unmatched junction bases numbered 4, after V lost 10 bases and J lost 6 bases. The CDR3 sequence is 11 residues long.

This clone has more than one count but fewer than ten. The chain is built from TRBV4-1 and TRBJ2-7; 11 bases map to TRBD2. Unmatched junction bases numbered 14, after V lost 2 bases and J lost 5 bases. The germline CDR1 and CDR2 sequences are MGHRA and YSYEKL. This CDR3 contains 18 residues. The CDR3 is CASSQRMTSGTALDEQYF. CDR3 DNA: TGCGCCAGCAGCCAAAGAATGACTAGCGGGACCGCACTAGACGAGCAGTACTTC.

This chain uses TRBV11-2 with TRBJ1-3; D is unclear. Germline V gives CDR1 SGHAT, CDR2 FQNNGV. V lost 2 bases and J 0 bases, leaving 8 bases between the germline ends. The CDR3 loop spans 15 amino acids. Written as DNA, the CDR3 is TGTGCCAGCAGCTTATCCCGCGGCTCTGGAAACACCATATATTTT. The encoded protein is CASSLSRGSGNTIYF.

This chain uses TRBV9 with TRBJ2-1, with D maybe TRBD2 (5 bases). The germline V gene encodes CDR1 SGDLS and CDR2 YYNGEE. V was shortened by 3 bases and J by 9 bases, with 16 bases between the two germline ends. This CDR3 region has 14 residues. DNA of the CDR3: TGTGCCAGCAGCGCGGGCGGGTATGACGGTGAGCAGTTCTTC. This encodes CASSAGGYDGEQFF.

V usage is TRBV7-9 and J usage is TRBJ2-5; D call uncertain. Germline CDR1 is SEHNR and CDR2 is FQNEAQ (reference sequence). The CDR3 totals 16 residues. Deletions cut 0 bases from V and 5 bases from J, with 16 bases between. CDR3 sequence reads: CASSLALIGRSETQYF. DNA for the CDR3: TGTGCCAGCAGCTTAGCGCTAATCGGAAGGTCGGAGACCCAGTACTTC. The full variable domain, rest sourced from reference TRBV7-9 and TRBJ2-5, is DTGVSQNPRHKITKRGQNVTFRCDPISEHNRLYWYRQTLGQGPEFLTYFQNEAQLEKSRLLSDRFSAERPKGSFSTLEIQRTEQGDSAMYLCASSLALIGRSETQYFGPGTRLLVL.

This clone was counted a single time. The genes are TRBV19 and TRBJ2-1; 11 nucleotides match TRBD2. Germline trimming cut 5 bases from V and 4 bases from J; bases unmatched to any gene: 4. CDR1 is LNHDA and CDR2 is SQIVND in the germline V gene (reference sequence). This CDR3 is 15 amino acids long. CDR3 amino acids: CASSRVAGGYNEQFF. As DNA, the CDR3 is TGTGCCAGTAGTCGAGTAGCGGGAGGGTACAATGAGCAGTTCTTC.

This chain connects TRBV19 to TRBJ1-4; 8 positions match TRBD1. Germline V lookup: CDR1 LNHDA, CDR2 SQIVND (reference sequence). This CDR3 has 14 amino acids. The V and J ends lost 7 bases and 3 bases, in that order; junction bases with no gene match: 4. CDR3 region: CASTPGQANEKLFF. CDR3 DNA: TGTGCCAGTACCCCGGGACAGGCTAATGAAAAACTGTTTTTT.

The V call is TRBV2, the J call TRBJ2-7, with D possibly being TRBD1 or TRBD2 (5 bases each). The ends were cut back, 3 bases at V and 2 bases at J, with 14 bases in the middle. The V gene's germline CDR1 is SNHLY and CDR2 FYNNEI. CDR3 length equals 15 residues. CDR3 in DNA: TGTGCCAGCAGTGATATAGTGGGACGGCCCTACGAGCAGTACTTC. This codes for CASSDIVGRPYEQYF.

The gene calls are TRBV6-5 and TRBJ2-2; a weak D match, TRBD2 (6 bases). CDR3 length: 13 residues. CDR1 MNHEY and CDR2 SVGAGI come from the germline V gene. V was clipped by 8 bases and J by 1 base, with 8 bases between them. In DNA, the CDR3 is TGTGCCAGCCTAGCGTTGAACACCGGGGAGCTGTTTTTT. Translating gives CASLALNTGELFF.

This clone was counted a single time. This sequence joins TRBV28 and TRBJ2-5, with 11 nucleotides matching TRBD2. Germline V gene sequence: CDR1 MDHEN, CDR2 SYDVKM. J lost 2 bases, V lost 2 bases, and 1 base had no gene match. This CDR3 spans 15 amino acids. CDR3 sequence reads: CASSLTSGGQETQYF. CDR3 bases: TGTGCCAGCAGTTTAACTAGCGGGGGACAAGAGACCCAGTACTTC.

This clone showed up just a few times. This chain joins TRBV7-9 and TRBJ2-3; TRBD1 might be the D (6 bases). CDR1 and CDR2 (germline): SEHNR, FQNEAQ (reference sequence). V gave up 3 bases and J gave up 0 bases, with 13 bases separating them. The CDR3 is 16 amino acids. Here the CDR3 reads CASSFGSQGSTDTQYF. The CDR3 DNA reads TGTGCCAGCAGCTTTGGATCACAGGGTAGCACAGATACGCAGTATTTT.